This passage covers 7 T cell receptor beta chains from one sample sequenced in a study of vaccination and CD4 T cells after COVID-19. These receptors have no known antigen. Sequencing of cultured CD4+ T cell DNA used the Oncomine TCR Beta short-read assay. A single record per CDR3 protein comes from TCRdb applying MiXCR to the PCR reads. The sample yields around 22,000 distinct CDR3 sequences, 30% to 35% seen once. Treatment defined: roughly nine-day PBMC culture with coronavirus spike peptide pools or control peptides (ViraFEST assay). The specimen sequenced was cultured CD4+ T cells from blood. The source is a human donor with COVID-19.

This clonotype has only a few counts. The chain's CDR3 is CASSPWTGGVNTEAFF. CDR3 nucleotides: TGTGCCAGCAGCCCCTGGACAGGGGGTGTGAACACTGAAGCTTTCTTT. This rearrangement joins TRBV7-9 to TRBJ1-1, with 10 bases identical to TRBD1. There are 16 residues in the CDR3. V shed 5 bases, J shed 0 bases, and the junction held 6 bases outside the gene matches. Germline CDR1 reads SEHNR; CDR2 reads FQNEAQ (reference sequence).

The rearrangement joins TRBV6-1 to TRBJ2-7, with a weak D call TRBD1 (7 bases). Germline values: CDR1 MNHNS, CDR2 SASEGT. With 10 bases removed from V and 6 bases from J, the gap between germline ends came to 22 bases. The CDR3 totals 14 residues. This CDR3 reads CATSEGQGGSEQYF. As DNA, the CDR3 is TGTGCCACTAGTGAGGGGCAGGGGGGATCCGAGCAGTACTTC.

Only a few counts were recorded for this clonotype. The V gene is TRBV20-1, the J gene TRBJ1-3, with TRBD1 matching 9 bases. V dropped 2 bases and J dropped 1; count of bases not matched to a gene: 3. The CDR3 length is 15 residues. Germline lookup yields CDR1 DFQATT and CDR2 SNEGSKA (reference sequence). In DNA form, the CDR3 reads TGCAGTGCTAGAACAGGGGGCGGTTCTGGAAACACCATATATTTT. Protein product: CSARTGGGSGNTIYF.

The chain links TRBV7-2 to TRBJ2-3; TRBD1 matches at 7 bases. J lost 0 bases, V lost 0 bases, and 0 bases had no gene match. Germline CDR1 SGHTA, CDR2 FQGNSA. CDR3 length equals 15 residues. Written as DNA, the CDR3 is TGTGCCAGCAGCTTAGCGACAGGGAGCACAGATACGCAGTATTTT. It translates to CASSLATGSTDTQYF.

V is TRBV27 and J is TRBJ2-7; D is unresolved. The CDR3 covers 15 residues. Germline V gene data show CDR1 as MNHEY and CDR2 as SMNVEV (reference sequence). Trimming removed 3 bases at V and 6 bases at J, with 18 bases between. The CDR3 protein is CASSFAPPGKGEQYF. CDR3 bases: TGTGCCAGCAGTTTTGCCCCACCCGGAAAAGGCGAGCAGTACTTC.

The J gene is TRBJ1-6, the V gene TRBV19; D is possibly TRBD1 (6 bases). The ends were cut back, 5 bases at V and 5 bases at J, with 10 bases in the middle. Germline V gene data show CDR1 as LNHDA and CDR2 as SQIVND (reference sequence). The CDR3 runs 14 residues. The CDR3 region is CASSPRQDNSPLHF. Written as DNA, the CDR3 is TGTGCCAGTAGTCCCCGACAGGATAATTCACCCCTCCACTTT.

This clonotype was detected only a few times. The chain links TRBV20-1 to TRBJ1-5, with unresolved D. The CDR3 is made up of 14 amino acids. The ends were cut back, 2 bases at V and 1 base at J, with 9 bases in the middle. The germline V gene encodes CDR1 DFQATT and CDR2 SNEGSKA (reference sequence). CDR3: CSARPRLSNQPQHF. CDR3 DNA sequence: TGCAGTGCTAGACCCCGACTGAGCAATCAGCCCCAGCATTTT.